This TCR beta chain came from a study of yellow fever vaccine responses in identical twins. The CDR3 is 13 residues long. Germline CDR1 is SNHLY and CDR2 is FYNNEI. The V gene lost 6 bases and the J gene lost 4 bases, with 13 bases spanning the gap. Using its own MiXCR run on the RT-PCR reads, TCRdb lists one record per CDR3 protein. The sample has some 15,000 distinct CDR3 sequences, roughly 80% seen once; the top ten hold 1.8%. The chain joins TRBV2 to TRBJ2-7; unclear D gene. The clonotype originates from a woman aged 18-29 years who received the yellow fever vaccine. Sequenced material: T cells from blood (PBMCs), unsorted or a sorted subset (not recorded which), taken before or after yellow fever vaccination (not recorded which). CDR3 coding DNA: TGTGCCAGCAGGGGATACCCTAGTTACGAGCAGTACTTC. Protein: CASRGYPSYEQYF.